This T cell receptor beta chain was captured by sequencing in a study of technical replicates of blood from a handful of donors listed by TCRdb under 2017. Library method: the immunoSEQ multiplex PCR assay. The table was pulled from immuneACCESS by TCRdb, which kept in-frame rearrangements only. Such tables lose some clones; where checked, under half of the loss comes from unresolved V genes, and the rest has no known cause. Across this sample there are about 75,000 clones, with around 97% seen only once. The ten largest clones capture 0.18% of the sample. The CDR3 starts with the cysteine, ends with the phenylalanine, and has 13 residues. The entry retains the CDR3 DNA only, 39 bases that are in frame from base 1. V and J lose 4 bases and 10 bases, and a span of 14 bases separates them. The germline V gene (reference sequence) specifies SEHNR as CDR1 and FQNEAQ as CDR2. Of note for this clone: No cognate antigen has been identified for it. No per-base quality is available; no much larger clone lies one base away.

The sequence was obtained from a human donor in good health. The sequencing input was T cells isolated from PBMCs. The rearrangement joined TRBV7-9 to TRBJ2-1, with no confident D gene call. The CDR3 region reads CASSYQTGREQFF. The nucleotide sequence reads as follows: TGTGCCAGCAGCTACCAGACTGGCCGGGAGCAGTTCTTC.